This TCR beta chain was captured by sequencing in a study of OX40 agonist ivuxolimab in advanced cancers. This clone was counted once. Its antigen is still unknown. Study-level findings and limits: Partial responders at 0.1-3.0 mg/kg had among the lowest clonal expansion.

Some clones are missing from TCRdb's copy, which holds only in-frame ones; the method was immunoSEQ multiplex PCR. The top ten hold 12% of the sample, which has roughly 63,000 clones, roughly 87% seen once. Trimming cost V 5 bases and J 4 bases; bases outside gene matches: 5. The CDR3 covers 13 residues. CDR1 and CDR2 (germline): GTSNPN, SVGIG (reference sequence). The genes are TRBV30 and TRBJ1-2; 9 nucleotides match TRBD1. This clonotype was obtained from an adult with an advanced solid tumor such as melanoma, head and neck, liver or kidney cancer. Material: CD4+ or CD8+ T cells sorted from blood, obtained in a trial of the OX40 agonist ivuxolimab. CDR3 sequence: CAWVDRGGYGYTF. CDR3 in DNA: TGTGCCTGGGTGGACAGGGGCGGCTATGGCTACACCTTC.